A selection of T cell receptor beta chains follows, all from one sample in a study of blood T cell repertoires in COVID-19. Only in-frame clones appear in the TCRdb table, and some are missing; sequencing was by immunoSEQ multiplex PCR. This table has around 150,000 clones, roughly 88% appearing once. The sample was peripheral blood. The receptors derive from a man aged 18 to 29 with acute or convalescent COVID-19. Each CDR3 is given with its conserved first and last residue. A D gene is named only where the DNA matches it firmly. The size field is filled for only some rows; it gives once, few, many or a size class.

V gene: TRBV6-5; clone size: once; J gene: TRBJ1-2; D gene: NA; CDR3 protein: CASSPQYNYGYTF; CDR3 DNA: TGTGCCAGCAGTCCTCAGTATAACTATGGCTACACCTTC
V gene: TRBV7-9; clone size: NA; J gene: TRBJ2-7; D gene: NA; CDR3 protein: CASSPGHSYEQYF; CDR3 DNA: TGTGCCAGCAGCCCGGGACATTCCTACGAGCAGTACTTC
V gene: TRBV7-9; clone size: NA; J gene: TRBJ2-2; D gene: NA; CDR3 protein: CASGSGYTGELFF; CDR3 DNA: TGTGCCAGCGGGTCGGGGTACACCGGGGAGCTGTTTTTT
V gene: TRBV27; clone size: NA; J gene: TRBJ1-2; D gene: NA; CDR3 protein: CASSLLEGNSGGYTF; CDR3 DNA: TGTGCCAGCAGTTTATTGGAGGGTAACAGCGGTGGCTACACCTTC
V gene: TRBV4-1; clone size: once; J gene: TRBJ2-3; D gene: TRBD1; CDR3 protein: CASSRGQGTDTQYF; CDR3 DNA: TGCGCCAGCAGCCGGGGACAGGGAACAGATACGCAGTATTTT
V gene: TRBV6-5; clone size: NA; J gene: TRBJ2-5; D gene: TRBD1; CDR3 protein: CASIPTGGETQYF; CDR3 DNA: TGTGCCAGCATCCCGACAGGGGGAGAGACCCAGTACTTC
V gene: TRBV5-1; clone size: once; J gene: TRBJ2-5; D gene: NA; CDR3 protein: CASSPTGQETQYF; CDR3 DNA: TGCGCCAGCAGCCCGACTGGACAAGAGACCCAGTACTTC
V gene: TRBV14; clone size: once; J gene: TRBJ2-7; D gene: NA; CDR3 protein: CASSQGGLDYYEQYF; CDR3 DNA: TGTGCCAGCAGCCAAGGTGGACTGGATTACTACGAGCAGTACTTC
V gene: TRBV30; clone size: NA; J gene: TRBJ2-7; D gene: TRBD1; CDR3 protein: CAWSVYTGARRNEQYF; CDR3 DNA: TGTGCCTGGAGCGTCTACACAGGGGCAAGGAGGAACGAGCAGTACTTC
V gene: TRBV5-1; clone size: NA; J gene: TRBJ2-5; D gene: NA; CDR3 protein: CASSLPGEETQYF; CDR3 DNA: TGCGCCAGCAGCTTGCCCGGAGAAGAGACCCAGTACTTC
V gene: TRBV3-1/TRBV3-2; clone size: NA; J gene: TRBJ1-1; D gene: TRBD1; CDR3 protein: CASSLTGGTEAFF; CDR3 DNA: TGTGCCAGCAGCCTTACAGGGGGAACTGAAGCTTTCTTT
V gene: TRBV2; clone size: NA; J gene: TRBJ1-2; D gene: TRBD1; CDR3 protein: CASSPGTGGSKGYTF; CDR3 DNA: TGTGCCAGCAGTCCCGGGACAGGGGGCTCGAAAGGCTACACCTTC
V gene: TRBV5-1; clone size: NA; J gene: TRBJ1-2; D gene: NA; CDR3 protein: CASSLDPTGGALSSGYTF; CDR3 DNA: TGCGCCAGCAGCTTGGACCCGACGGGAGGCGCCCTAAGTAGTGGCTACACCTTC
V gene: TRBV10-2; clone size: once; J gene: TRBJ2-5; D gene: NA; CDR3 protein: CASSLGTGGETQYF; CDR3 DNA: TGCGCCAGCAGTCTAGGAACCGGGGGAGAGACCCAGTACTTC
V gene: TRBV19; clone size: once; J gene: TRBJ2-3; D gene: TRBD1; CDR3 protein: CASSPGQATDTQYF; CDR3 DNA: TGTGCCAGTAGTCCGGGACAGGCCACAGATACGCAGTATTTT
V gene: TRBV27; clone size: NA; J gene: TRBJ1-5; D gene: NA; CDR3 protein: CASSPLVARSNQPQHF; CDR3 DNA: TGTGCCAGCAGTCCCCTTGTGGCCCGTAGCAATCAGCCCCAGCATTTT
V gene: TRBV3-1/TRBV3-2; clone size: NA; J gene: TRBJ2-3; D gene: TRBD2; CDR3 protein: CASSPGLAGSTDTQYF; CDR3 DNA: TGTGCCAGCAGCCCAGGACTAGCGGGGAGCACAGATACGCAGTATTTT
V gene: TRBV15; clone size: NA; J gene: TRBJ2-7; D gene: TRBD1; CDR3 protein: CATSTPPGGIFYEQYF; CDR3 DNA: TGTGCCACCAGCACCCCCCCAGGGGGCATTTTCTACGAGCAGTACTTC
V gene: TRBV2; clone size: NA; J gene: TRBJ1-1; D gene: NA; CDR3 protein: CASSEIGRAAGTEAFF; CDR3 DNA: TGTGCCAGCAGTGAAATCGGGAGGGCGGCAGGCACTGAAGCTTTCTTT
V gene: TRBV24-1; clone size: NA; J gene: TRBJ2-1; D gene: TRBD2; CDR3 protein: CATSSSGALSNEQFF; CDR3 DNA: TGTGCCACCAGTTCCAGCGGGGCACTTAGCAATGAGCAGTTCTTC
V gene: TRBV24-1; clone size: NA; J gene: TRBJ2-3; D gene: TRBD2; CDR3 protein: CATSESGAFSTDTQYF; CDR3 DNA: TGTGCCACCAGTGAGAGCGGGGCGTTTAGCACAGATACGCAGTATTTT
V gene: TRBV6-1; clone size: NA; J gene: TRBJ2-2; D gene: TRBD2; CDR3 protein: CASSEFAGVLTGELFF; CDR3 DNA: TGTGCCAGCAGTGAATTTGCGGGAGTTTTGACCGGGGAGCTGTTTTTT
V gene: TRBV9; clone size: NA; J gene: TRBJ1-1; D gene: TRBD1; CDR3 protein: CASSSGTGEENTEAFF; CDR3 DNA: TGTGCCAGCAGCTCCGGGACAGGGGAAGAGAACACTGAAGCTTTCTTT
V gene: TRBV5-4; clone size: NA; J gene: TRBJ2-7; D gene: TRBD1; CDR3 protein: CASSAGGQGFYEQYF; CDR3 DNA: TGTGCCAGCTCCGCGGGGGGACAGGGGTTTTACGAGCAGTACTTC
V gene: TRBV15; clone size: once; J gene: TRBJ1-1; D gene: NA; CDR3 protein: CATSREAGNTEAFF; CDR3 DNA: TGTGCCACCAGCAGAGAAGCGGGGAACACTGAAGCTTTCTTT
V gene: TRBV6-5; clone size: NA; J gene: TRBJ1-1; D gene: NA; CDR3 protein: CASSTDPSYEAFF; CDR3 DNA: TGTGCCAGCAGTACCGATCCGAGTTATGAAGCTTTCTTT
V gene: TRBV9; clone size: NA; J gene: TRBJ2-2; D gene: TRBD2; CDR3 protein: CASSGLAGGPGELFF; CDR3 DNA: TGTGCCAGCAGCGGACTAGCGGGAGGGCCCGGGGAGCTGTTTTTT
V gene: TRBV2; clone size: NA; J gene: TRBJ2-1; D gene: TRBD2; CDR3 protein: CASSVTSGPFNEQFF; CDR3 DNA: TGTGCCAGCAGTGTCACTAGCGGTCCCTTCAATGAGCAGTTCTTC
V gene: TRBV5-6; clone size: NA; J gene: TRBJ2-7; D gene: NA; CDR3 protein: CASSPAGAYEQYF; CDR3 DNA: TGTGCCAGCAGCCCTGCAGGCGCCTACGAGCAGTACTTC